This entry lists 12 T cell receptor beta chains sequenced from one sample in a study of shared clonotypes between healthy human individuals (dated by TCRdb to the early 2020s). The library was made by the immunoSEQ multiplex PCR assay. The clones in this table, taken by TCRdb from immuneACCESS, are in-frame only. Not every clone is retained; where verified, under half of the shortfall comes from an unresolved V gene, and the cause of the rest is unknown. Across this sample there are roughly 1 million clones, with more than 65% seen only once. Clones ranked in the top ten supply nearly 1.5% of the sample. The sequenced sample was memory CD4+ T cells sorted from blood. The cell subset or site tag for this specimen amounts to: CD45RA-negative fraction. The receptors stem from a man between 18 and 29 years old in good health.

This clone turned up a few times. V usage is TRBV27 and J usage is TRBJ1-5; 9 positions match TRBD1. Trimming at V came to 5 bases and at J to 3 bases, leaving 5 bases not matched to a gene. The CDR3 spans 15 residues. Germline V gene sequence: CDR1 MNHEY, CDR2 SMNVEV (reference sequence). This CDR3 reads CASSGGTGINQPQHF. DNA for the CDR3: TGTGCCAGCAGTGGCGGGACAGGGATCAATCAGCCCCAGCATTTT.

This rearrangement joins TRBV18 to TRBJ1-2; D not resolved. Trimming left V 3 bases short and J 4 bases short, with 12 bases between. CDR3 length: 14 amino acids. Germline-derived CDR1 and CDR2 are KGHSH and LQKENI. The CDR3: CASSPSDIGYGYTF. CDR3 coding DNA: TGTGCCAGCTCACCCTCCGACATTGGCTATGGCTACACCTTC.

This chain uses TRBV6-4 with TRBJ2-2, with 7 bases fitting TRBD2. Germline V gives CDR1 MRHNA, CDR2 SNTAGT. Trimming took 6 bases from V and 6 from J; bases not matched to a gene: 4. The CDR3 is 13 residues long. CDR3 DNA sequence: TGTGCCAGCAGCAGCGGGGAGGCCGGGGAGCTGTTTTTT. Amino acids: CASSSGEAGELFF.

This sequence joins TRBV6-5 and TRBJ1-5; no clear D gene. CDR3 length: 15 residues. V was clipped by 6 bases and J by 2 bases, with 14 bases between them. Germline CDR1 and CDR2: MNHEY and SVGAGI. The CDR3 is CASSRTGSGNQPQHF. The CDR3 nucleotides are TGTGCCAGCAGCCGGACGGGGTCGGGCAATCAGCCCCAGCATTTT.

Points on this clone: Other DNA sequences in the same sample also yield this CDR3. This sequence joins TRBV7-2 and TRBJ1-5; 8 positions match TRBD1. CDR3 size: 14 residues. CDR1 is SGHTA, CDR2 FQGNSA, per germline. V was pared by 4 bases and J by 2 bases, with 1 base of the junction left unmatched. The CDR3 sequence is CASSSGQGNQPQHF. CDR3 in DNA: TGTGCCAGCAGCTCGGGACAGGGCAATCAGCCCCAGCATTTT. The entire variable domain, with the rest obtained from reference TRBV7-2 and TRBJ1-5, is as follows: GAGVSQSPSNKVTEKGKDVELRCDPISGHTALYWYRQSLGQGLEFLIYFQGNSAPDKSGLPSDRFSAERTGGSVSTLTIQRTQQEDSAVYLCASSSGQGNQPQHFGDGTRLSIL.

This clone was seen more than once but under ten times. J is TRBJ2-5 and V is TRBV18, with 13 bases that match TRBD2. V dropped 1 base and J dropped 5; count of bases not matched to a gene: 4. The germline CDR1 and CDR2 sequences are KGHSH and LQKENI. CDR3 length equals 16 residues. The CDR3 DNA is TGTGCCAGCTCACCACGACTAGCGGGAGGTCGGGAGACCCAGTACTTC. This gives the protein CASSPRLAGGRETQYF.

The chain joins TRBV18 to TRBJ2-1, with 7 bases aligning to TRBD1. The CDR3 is 16 residues long. Germline V gives CDR1 KGHSH, CDR2 LQKENI. J lost 1 base, V lost 6 bases, and 9 bases had no gene match. Here the CDR3 DNA reads TGTGCCAGCTCGCCGGGGACAGCAAATTCCTACAATGAGCAGTTCTTC. It codes for CASSPGTANSYNEQFF.

The V and J genes are TRBV29-1 and TRBJ2-1; D is undetermined. The V end was cut by 7 bases, the J end by 6 bases, with 16 bases between. This CDR3 comprises 13 residues. Per germline, CDR1 SQVTM and CDR2 ANQGSEA. CDR3 loop: CSAHSQGPNEQFF. CDR3 nucleotide sequence: TGCAGCGCTCACAGCCAAGGGCCCAATGAGCAGTTCTTC.

The V and J genes are TRBV6-1 and TRBJ1-5; the D gene is possibly TRBD1 (5 bases). The CDR3 has 13 residues. The V gene's germline CDR1 is MNHNS and CDR2 SASEGT. The CDR3 DNA sequence: TGTGCGTTGGGGGAAGGGGTCAATCAGCCCCAGCATTTT. Translating it yields CALGEGVNQPQHF.

The chain uses TRBV5-6 and TRBJ2-7; D uncertain. The V gene's germline CDR1 is SGHDT and CDR2 YYEEEE. Trimming left V 2 bases short and J 5 bases short, with 20 bases between. This CDR3 contains 16 residues. The CDR3 DNA follows: TGTGCCAGCAGCTTCGGTTTGCGTGAGGAAAGGCACGAGCAGTACTTC. Translated: CASSFGLREERHEQYF.

CDR3 sequence: CASSHGPGQGGSGANVLTF. CDR3 nucleotide sequence: TGTGCCAGTAGTCACGGTCCGGGACAGGGAGGGTCTGGGGCCAACGTCCTGACTTTC. V gene TRBV19 combines with J gene TRBJ2-6; 9 nucleotides line up with TRBD1. Germline CDR1 is LNHDA and CDR2 is SQIVND (reference sequence). V trimming: 5 bases; J trimming: 1 base; junction bases outside the gene matches: 12. CDR3 length: 19 amino acids.

This rearrangement joins TRBV4-3 to TRBJ2-3; TRBD2 matches 7 bases. Trimming cost V 5 bases and J 2 bases; bases outside gene matches: 16. Germline V CDR1 and CDR2: LGHNA, YSLEER. The CDR3 has 18 amino acids. This CDR3 reads CASSRDGSSGTFTDTQYF. The CDR3 DNA sequence: TGCGCCAGCAGCAGGGACGGTTCCAGCGGGACGTTCACAGATACGCAGTATTTT.